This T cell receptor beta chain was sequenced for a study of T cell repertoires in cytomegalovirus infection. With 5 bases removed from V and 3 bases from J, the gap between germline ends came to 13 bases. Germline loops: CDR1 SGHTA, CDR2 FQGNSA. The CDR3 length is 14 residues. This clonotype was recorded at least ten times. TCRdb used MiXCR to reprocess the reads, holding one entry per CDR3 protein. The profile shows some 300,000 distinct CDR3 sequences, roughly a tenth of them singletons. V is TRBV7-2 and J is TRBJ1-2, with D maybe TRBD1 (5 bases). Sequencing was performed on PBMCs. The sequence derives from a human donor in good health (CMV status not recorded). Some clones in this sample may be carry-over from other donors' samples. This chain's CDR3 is CASSGSAGDYGYTF. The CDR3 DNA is TGTGCCAGCAGCGGTTCAGCGGGGGACTATGGCTACACCTTC.